This T cell receptor (beta chain) was sequenced for a study of OX40 agonist ivuxolimab in advanced cancers. Study in general: An anti-OX40 (CD134) antibody with agonistic activity, ivuxolimab, was administered to patients. The study reported partial responses in three patients: one hepatocellular carcinoma, two cutaneous melanoma.

Sampling of blood occurred at baseline, cycle 4 day 1, and cycle 7 day 1. This CDR3 comprises 15 residues. The assay was immunoSEQ multiplex PCR, and TCRdb's table has in-frame clones only and misses some. The table shows 19,000 or so clones, with 83% occurring only once. The specimen comprised CD4+ or CD8+ T cells sorted from blood, sampled in a trial of the OX40 agonist ivuxolimab. This clonotype was obtained from an adult with an advanced solid tumor such as melanoma, head and neck, liver or kidney cancer. The chain couples TRBV21-1 to TRBJ2-1; the DNA was not compared with TRBD2, the D call given in the table. TRBV21-1 is recorded as a pseudogene. The CDR3 protein is CASTQRLAGYNEQFF. CDR3 in DNA: TGTGCCAGCACCCAAAGGCTAGCGGGGTACAATGAGCAGTTCTTC.